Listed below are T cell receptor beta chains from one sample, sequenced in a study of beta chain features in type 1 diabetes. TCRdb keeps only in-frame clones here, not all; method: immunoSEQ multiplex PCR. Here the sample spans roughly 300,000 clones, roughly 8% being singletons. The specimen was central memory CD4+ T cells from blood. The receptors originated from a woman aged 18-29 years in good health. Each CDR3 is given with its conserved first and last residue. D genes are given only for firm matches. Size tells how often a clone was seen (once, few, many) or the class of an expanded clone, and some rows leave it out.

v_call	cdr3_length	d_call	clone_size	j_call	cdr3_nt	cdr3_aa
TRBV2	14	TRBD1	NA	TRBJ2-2	TGTGCCAGCAGTGCACAGGGGACCGCCGGGGAGCTGTTTTTT	CASSAQGTAGELFF
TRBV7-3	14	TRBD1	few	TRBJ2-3	TGTGCCAGCAGCTTAGGGACAGGCCCAGGGGGGCAGTATTTT	CASSLGTGPGGQYF
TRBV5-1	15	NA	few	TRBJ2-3	TGCGCCAGCAGTCCTGATGGGGATCGCACAGATACGCAGTATTTT	CASSPDGDRTDTQYF
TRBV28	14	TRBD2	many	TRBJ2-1	TGTGCCAGCAGGGGCCTAGCGGGAGCTAGCGAGCAGTTCTTC	CASRGLAGASEQFF
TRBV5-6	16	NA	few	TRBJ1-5	TGTGCCAGCAGCTCTATCCGGGGCTCAGGCAATCAGCCCCAGCATTTT	CASSSIRGSGNQPQHF
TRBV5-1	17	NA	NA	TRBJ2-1	TGCGCCAGCAGCTTGGACCCACGAGGGGCGAACTACAATGAGCAGTTCTTC	CASSLDPRGANYNEQFF
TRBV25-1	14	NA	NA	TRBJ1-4	TGTGCCAGCAGTGGTATGACAGGAGGGGAAAAACTGTTTTTT	CASSGMTGGEKLFF
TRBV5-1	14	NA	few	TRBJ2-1	TGCGCCAGCAGCTTGAGTGTCTCCTACAATGAGCAGTTCTTC	CASSLSVSYNEQFF
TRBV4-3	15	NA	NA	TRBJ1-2	TGCGCCAGCAGCCAAGGCGGTGGGGTTAACTATGGCTACACCTTC	CASSQGGGVNYGYTF
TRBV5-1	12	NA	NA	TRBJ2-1	TGCGCCAGCAGCCTCGAACGAATTGAGCAGTTCTTC	CASSLERIEQFF
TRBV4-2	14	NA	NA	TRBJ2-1	TGTGCCAGCAGCCAAGGACAACTAGTTAGTGAGCAGTTCTTC	CASSQGQLVSEQFF
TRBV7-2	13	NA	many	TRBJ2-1	TGTGCCAGCAGCACCGGACAGTACAATGAGCAGTTCTTC	CASSTGQYNEQFF
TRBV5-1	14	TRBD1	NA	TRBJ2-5	TGTGCCAGCAGCTTTCGACAGGGACAAGAGACCCAGTACTTC	CASSFRQGQETQYF
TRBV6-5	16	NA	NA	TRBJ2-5	TGTGCCAGCAGTTACTCGATTTCCGGACAACAAGAGACCCAGTACTTC	CASSYSISGQQETQYF
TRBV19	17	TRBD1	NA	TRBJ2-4	TGTGCCAGTAGTATTCAGGCGGGACAGGGAGCCAAAAACATTCAGTACTTC	CASSIQAGQGAKNIQYF
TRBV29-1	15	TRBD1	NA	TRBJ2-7	TGCAGCGTTGATTCGGACAGGGGAGGGTCCTACGAGCAGTACTTC	CSVDSDRGGSYEQYF
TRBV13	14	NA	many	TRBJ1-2	TGTGCCAGCTCAACGGCAGGGGTACCCTATGGCTACACCTTC	CASSTAGVPYGYTF
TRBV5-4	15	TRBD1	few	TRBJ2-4	TGCGCCAGCAGCCAAGACAGGGTCTTGAAAAACATTCAGTACTTC	CASSQDRVLKNIQYF
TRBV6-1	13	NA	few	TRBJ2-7	TGTGCCAGCAGTTCGGAGTGGGGGTACGAGCAGTACTTC	CASSSEWGYEQYF
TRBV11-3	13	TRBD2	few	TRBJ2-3	TGTGCCAGCAGCCCATCGGGACTAGCGAAGCAGTATTTT	CASSPSGLAKQYF
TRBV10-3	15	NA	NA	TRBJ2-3	TGTGCCATCAGTGCCCCTCAGAGCAGCACAGATACGCAGTATTTT	CAISAPQSSTDTQYF
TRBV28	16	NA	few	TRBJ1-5	TGTGCCAGCAGCCCCGGTGGTGGGGGCTTCGACCAGCCCCAGCATTTT	CASSPGGGGFDQPQHF
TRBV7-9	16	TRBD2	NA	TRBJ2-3	TGTGCCAGCAGCTCCCGGGCTAGCGGAGGGGTCGATACGCAGTATTTT	CASSSRASGGVDTQYF
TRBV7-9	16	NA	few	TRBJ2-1	TGTGCCAGCAAAGAGTGGGGTGCCGGACTTTACAATGAGCAGTTCTTC	CASKEWGAGLYNEQFF
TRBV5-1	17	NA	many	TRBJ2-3	TGCGCCAGCAGCTTGTATTTGGGCCCCCTCGGCACAGATACGCAGTATTTT	CASSLYLGPLGTDTQYF
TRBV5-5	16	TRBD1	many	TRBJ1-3	TGTGCCAGCAGCTTGGAGGACAGGGCATTTGGAAACACCATATATTTT	CASSLEDRAFGNTIYF
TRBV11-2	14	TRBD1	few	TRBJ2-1	TGTGCCAGCAGCTTAGGGACAGGGTGGAATGAGCAGTTCTTC	CASSLGTGWNEQFF
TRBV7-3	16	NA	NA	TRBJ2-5	TGTGCCAGCAGCTTAGGAAGCCGGGACTTAGGCCAGACCCAGTACTTC	CASSLGSRDLGQTQYF
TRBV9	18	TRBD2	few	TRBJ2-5	TGTGCCAGCAGCGTAGGGACTAGCGGGAGGGTGTACCAAGAGACCCAGTACTTC	CASSVGTSGRVYQETQYF
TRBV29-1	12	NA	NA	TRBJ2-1	TGCAGCGCGGGGGCCACCTACAATGAGCAGTTCTTC	CSAGATYNEQFF
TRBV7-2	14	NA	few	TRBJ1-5	TGTGCCAGCAGCTTATGGGTCACCAATCAGCCCCAGCATTTT	CASSLWVTNQPQHF